Listed here are 31 T cell receptor beta chains from one sample, sequenced in a study of blood T cell repertoires in COVID-19. Clones were sequenced by immunoSEQ multiplex PCR, and TCRdb holds only the in-frame ones, with some missing. The sample lists roughly 250,000 clones; approximately 90% were seen once. Sequencing used PBMCs or T cells enriched from blood (not recorded which). These receptors all come from a woman under 30 who had recovered from COVID-19.

This clone appeared once. This sequence joins TRBV7-9 and TRBJ2-1; 12 bases fit TRBD1. The ends lost 6 bases at V and 9 bases at J; junction bases unmatched: 9. CDR1 is SEHNR and CDR2 is FQNEAQ in the germline V gene (reference sequence). The CDR3 covers 15 residues. Here the CDR3 DNA reads TGTGCCAGCAGTTCCAGGGACAGGGGGCGCCCTGAGCAGTTCTTC. Translating gives CASSSRDRGRPEQFF.

V is TRBV3-1 (or the pseudogene TRBV3-2) and J is TRBJ2-1; 9 nucleotides align to TRBD1. V shed 5 bases, J shed 2 bases, and the junction held 10 bases outside the gene matches. CDR3 length: 17 amino acids. Looked up from germline, CDR1 is LGHDT and CDR2 is YNNKEL (reference sequence). The CDR3 DNA is TGTGCCAGCAGCTACGCTTACAGGGGGCAGGCCTACAATGAGCAGTTCTTC. Its translation is CASSYAYRGQAYNEQFF.

The chain is built from TRBV13 and TRBJ1-5; D not certain. CDR1 and CDR2 (germline): PRHDT, FYEKMQ (reference sequence). The CDR3 is 17 residues long. Trimming took 4 bases from V and 1 from J, leaving 17 bases between them. CDR3 sequence reads: CASSSPPPRSSNQPQHF. The CDR3 coding sequence is TGTGCCAGCAGCTCTCCCCCTCCCAGGTCGAGCAATCAGCCCCAGCATTTT.

The V gene is TRBV11-2, the J gene TRBJ1-1; perhaps TRBD1 as D (6 bases). V dropped 5 bases and J dropped 6 bases, with 16 bases sitting between them. The CDR3 is made up of 14 amino acids. Germline V CDR1 and CDR2: SGHAT, FQNNGV. CDR3 sequence reads: CASSTGPGGAEAFF. CDR3 in DNA: TGTGCCAGCAGCACAGGGCCGGGAGGGGCTGAAGCTTTCTTT.

The chain joins TRBV11-3 to TRBJ1-1; 9 bases map to TRBD1. V lost 5 bases, J lost 5 bases, and 6 bases stayed unmatched. CDR1 SGHNT and CDR2 YENEEA come from the germline V gene. The CDR3 has 14 amino acids. Written as DNA, the CDR3 is TGTGCCAGCAGCGCCGGGACAGGGCGGACTGAAGCTTTCTTT. Translation gives CASSAGTGRTEAFF.

On this clone itself: Other DNA sequences in the same sample also yield this CDR3. The chain uses TRBV28 and TRBJ1-1; 7 nucleotides agree with TRBD1. V dropped 2 bases and J dropped 4; count of bases not matched to a gene: 1. This CDR3 has 13 residues. Germline V lookup: CDR1 MDHEN, CDR2 SYDVKM. The chain's CDR3 is CASSLNRGTEAFF. The CDR3 region has the DNA TGTGCCAGCAGTTTAAACAGGGGCACTGAAGCTTTCTTT.

The V call is TRBV18, the J call TRBJ1-2, with D unclear. The CDR3 covers 13 residues. The V end was cut by 0 bases, the J end by 5 bases, with 7 bases between. Per the germline V gene, CDR1 is KGHSH and CDR2 is LQKENI. This chain's CDR3 is CASSPPSRYGYTF. The CDR3 DNA reads as TGTGCCAGCTCACCACCCTCTAGGTATGGCTACACCTTC.

V usage is TRBV7-9 and J usage is TRBJ2-2; D uncertain. Trimming pared 3 bases from V and 8 bases from J, leaving 7 bases between. Per germline, CDR1 SEHNR and CDR2 FQNEAQ (reference sequence). CDR3 length: 12 residues. CDR3 sequence: CASSFVQGELFF. DNA for the CDR3: TGTGCCAGCAGCTTCGTGCAGGGGGAGCTGTTTTTT.

The sample holds a few counts of this clone. The J gene is TRBJ1-3, the V gene TRBV6-5, with TRBD1 as a possible D gene (5 bases). Germline V gene sequence: CDR1 MNHEY, CDR2 SVGAGI. There are 13 residues in the CDR3. V gave up 8 bases and J gave up 6 bases, with 14 bases separating them. The CDR3 reads CASARGILNTIYF. Here the CDR3 DNA reads TGTGCCAGCGCAAGGGGAATTTTAAACACCATATATTTT.

This clone has a single count. This chain joins TRBV10-2 and TRBJ1-1; D gene uncertain. The CDR3 contains 13 residues. Trimming removed 2 bases from V and 1 base from J, with 5 bases in between. Germline assignment: CDR1 WSHSY and CDR2 SAAADI. DNA for the CDR3: TGCGCCAGCAGTGAGAACAGGAACACTGAAGCTTTCTTT. Translating it yields CASSENRNTEAFF.

This clone was seen just once. The V and J genes are TRBV11-2 and TRBJ2-5; 8 bases are shared with TRBD2. CDR3 length: 16 residues. Per the germline V gene, CDR1 is SGHAT and CDR2 is FQNNGV. Unmatched junction bases numbered 15, after V lost 5 bases and J lost 7 bases. The DNA for the CDR3 is TGTGCCAGCAGCCCGGATACGACGGGGGGGCTTAGGACCCAGTACTTC. Translated, it gives CASSPDTTGGLRTQYF.

The table lists this clone with a count of one. DNA of the CDR3: TGTGCCAGCAGCCGGGGCGGGGGGGCATATGAGCAGTTCTTC. This translates into CASSRGGGAYEQFF. The chain employs TRBV3-1 (or the pseudogene TRBV3-2) and TRBJ2-1; 9 positions match TRBD2. The CDR3 has 14 amino acids. Per the germline V gene, CDR1 is LGHDT and CDR2 is YNNKEL (reference sequence). V dropped 4 bases and J dropped 8; count of bases not matched to a gene: 6.

This chain joins TRBV6-5 and TRBJ1-6, with 8 positions matching TRBD1. From germline, CDR1 is MNHEY and CDR2 SVGAGI. The length of the CDR3 is 16 residues. The ends lost 2 bases at V and 5 bases at J; junction bases unmatched: 5. The CDR3 here is CASSYHRGLDNSPLHF. CDR3 coding DNA: TGTGCCAGCAGTTACCACAGGGGGTTGGATAATTCACCCCTCCACTTT.

The chain recombines TRBV29-1 with TRBJ1-1; D possibly corresponds to TRBD1 (6 bases). The CDR3 contains 13 residues. Trimming took off 6 bases at V and 0 bases at J, with 11 bases between the two ends. From germline, CDR1 is SQVTM and CDR2 ANQGSEA. Here the CDR3 DNA reads TGCAGCGTCGCACAGGGTTTGAACACTGAAGCTTTCTTT. Encoded protein: CSVAQGLNTEAFF.

V and J are TRBV6-5 and TRBJ1-1; 10 bases are shared with TRBD1. The CDR3 has 14 amino acids. CDR1 is MNHEY, CDR2 SVGAGI, per germline. J lost 5 bases, V lost 3 bases, and 3 bases had no gene match. CDR3 residues: CASSYGTGVTEAFF. The CDR3 DNA follows: TGTGCCAGCAGTTATGGGACAGGGGTGACTGAAGCTTTCTTT.

CDR3 DNA sequence: TGTGCCAGCAGCGTAGATTTTGGGGGGACGAACTATGGCTACACCTTC. It translates to CASSVDFGGTNYGYTF. V is TRBV9 and J is TRBJ1-2, with D perhaps matching TRBD1 (5 bases). V was shortened by 0 bases and J by 2 bases, with 14 bases between the two germline ends. This CDR3 spans 16 amino acids. CDR1 and CDR2 (germline): SGDLS, YYNGEE.

The table lists this clone with a few counts. This sequence joins TRBV7-2 and TRBJ1-5; D call uncertain. Germline V gene sequence: CDR1 SGHTA, CDR2 FQGNSA. Trimming removed 5 bases from V and 6 bases from J, with 14 bases in between. The CDR3 runs to 14 residues. CDR3 nucleotide sequence: TGTGCCAGCAGCCCCGACGGGGAGGCTCAGCCCCAGCATTTT. Translating it yields CASSPDGEAQPQHF.

The chain carries TRBV28 and TRBJ1-5, with 8 bases that match TRBD1. The V segment lost 5 bases and the J segment 2 bases; nucleotides outside the gene matches: 8. CDR1 is MDHEN and CDR2 is SYDVKM in the germline V gene. CDR3 length equals 16 residues. This chain's CDR3 is CASSLISGGGNQPQHF. The CDR3 DNA sequence: TGTGCCAGCAGTCTCATCTCAGGGGGCGGCAATCAGCCCCAGCATTTT.

V usage is TRBV6-5 and J usage is TRBJ2-5; TRBD1 agrees at 7 bases. V lost 6 bases, J lost 3 bases, and 10 bases stayed unmatched. The germline V gene encodes CDR1 MNHEY and CDR2 SVGAGI. This CDR3 region has 15 residues. CDR3 sequence (DNA): TGTGCCAGCAGCTCGTCCGGGACAGACGAAGAGACCCAGTACTTC. This sequence encodes CASSSSGTDEETQYF.

This clone was found once. The genes are TRBV2 and TRBJ2-3; 7 nucleotides agree with TRBD1. The CDR3 spans 16 residues. Unmatched junction bases numbered 10, after V lost 4 bases and J lost 3 bases. Germline assignment: CDR1 SNHLY and CDR2 FYNNEI. CDR3 sequence reads: CASSVPRAGGTDTQYF. DNA for the CDR3: TGTGCCAGCAGTGTCCCAAGGGCAGGGGGAACAGATACGCAGTATTTT. Supplemented by reference TRBV2 and TRBJ2-3, the full variable domain reads EPEVTQTPSHQVTQMGQEVILRCVPISNHLYFYWYRQILGQKVEFLVSFYNNEISEKSEIFDDQFSVERPDGSNFTLKIRSTKLEDSAMYFCASSVPRAGGTDTQYFGPGTRLTVL.

In this sample, this clone turned up once. The chain couples TRBV28 to TRBJ1-5; D is unclear. The germline V and J ends were trimmed by 1 base and 3 bases, with 10 bases remaining between them. This CDR3 contains 15 residues. Germline loops: CDR1 MDHEN, CDR2 SYDVKM. DNA of the CDR3: TGTGCCAGCAGTTTATATTCGGGATACAATCAGCCCCAGCATTTT. Its protein is CASSLYSGYNQPQHF.

This chain connects TRBV5-1 to TRBJ2-2, with a tentative D call TRBD2 (6 bases). The CDR3 has 16 amino acids. Between the trimmed V and J ends, which lost 3 bases and 4 bases, there was a span of 16 bases. Germline loops: CDR1 SGHRS, CDR2 YFSETQ. The CDR3 here is CASSSDSGSGTGELFF. The CDR3 bases are TGCGCCAGCAGCTCTGACTCCGGGAGCGGCACCGGGGAGCTGTTTTTT.

The chain links TRBV28 to TRBJ2-6; D not resolved. Germline V CDR1 and CDR2: MDHEN, SYDVKM. This CDR3 has 15 residues. V was cut by 2 bases and J by 0 bases, with 5 bases left in between. CDR3 sequence (DNA): TGTGCCAGCAGTTTAGCAGTCTCTGGGGCCAACGTCCTGACTTTC. Amino acid sequence: CASSLAVSGANVLTF.

This chain joins TRBV19 and TRBJ1-5; TRBD1 matches at 9 bases. Germline V gives CDR1 LNHDA, CDR2 SQIVND (reference sequence). The CDR3 totals 18 residues. Trimming took 4 bases from V and 0 from J; bases not matched to a gene: 10. The DNA for the CDR3 is TGTGCCAGTAGTAAACTGACAGGGGGGCTTTATAGCAATCAGCCCCAGCATTTT. Translating it yields CASSKLTGGLYSNQPQHF. Supplemented by reference TRBV19 and TRBJ1-5, the full variable domain reads DGGITQSPKYLFRKEGQNVTLSCEQNLNHDAMYWYRQDPGQGLRLIYYSQIVNDFQKGDIAEGYSVSREKKESFPLTVTSAQKNPTAFYLCASSKLTGGLYSNQPQHFGDGTRLSIL.

V and J are TRBV7-6 and TRBJ1-6; 8 positions match TRBD1. Trimming at V came to 7 bases and at J to 8 bases, leaving 7 bases not matched to a gene. Germline V gene data show CDR1 as SGHVS and CDR2 as FNYEAQ. The CDR3 consists of 14 residues. In DNA, the CDR3 is TGTGCCAGCACCTCGGACAGGGTGGATTCACCCCTCCACTTT. It codes for CASTSDRVDSPLHF.

CDR3 bases: TGTGCCAGCAGCTTGGGAGATCGGCCCCAGCATTTT. Translation gives CASSLGDRPQHF. This rearrangement joins TRBV5-6 to TRBJ1-5, with D hard to call. This CDR3 is built from 12 residues. Germline V CDR1 and CDR2: SGHDT, YYEEEE. V lost 0 bases and J lost 9, with 7 bases in between.

With respect to this clone: Other DNA variants within this sample encode the same CDR3. The chain employs TRBV18 and TRBJ1-2; D perhaps matches TRBD1 (6 bases). The CDR3 extends over 13 amino acids. Germline lookup yields CDR1 KGHSH and CDR2 LQKENI. V was trimmed by 4 bases and J by 2 bases, leaving 8 bases between them. This CDR3 reads CASSRQGNYGYTF. The DNA of the CDR3 is TGTGCCAGCTCACGTCAGGGGAACTATGGCTACACCTTC.

The V call is TRBV12-3 or TRBV12-4, the J call TRBJ1-6; no clear D gene. The CDR3 covers 13 residues. V was trimmed by 2 bases and J by 10 bases, leaving 9 bases between them. CDR3 residues: CASSLYGGSPLHF. In DNA, the CDR3 is TGTGCCAGCAGTTTATACGGCGGCTCACCCCTCCACTTT.

CDR3 in DNA: TGTGCCAGCAGCCAAGGGGCGGGGGTCGGAGAGACCCAGTACTTC. It encodes CASSQGAGVGETQYF. The chain combines TRBV3-1 (or the pseudogene TRBV3-2) with TRBJ2-5; 7 bases agree with TRBD2. The J segment lost 4 bases and the V segment lost 1 base, leaving 6 bases of the junction unmatched. This CDR3 is 15 amino acids long. CDR1 is LGHDT, CDR2 YNNKEL, per germline (reference sequence).

This chain links TRBV7-9 with TRBJ2-1, with 7 bases that match TRBD2. Germline assignment: CDR1 SEHNR and CDR2 FQNEAQ (reference sequence). V lost 0 bases to trimming and J lost 15 bases; unmatched junction nucleotides: 11. This CDR3 has 14 residues. This chain's CDR3 is CASSLAGGTALGFF. CDR3 sequence (DNA): TGTGCCAGCAGCTTAGCGGGGGGGACGGCGTTGGGGTTCTTC. The complete variable domain, with remaining parts taken from reference TRBV7-9 and TRBJ2-1, reads DTGVSQNPRHKITKRGQNVTFRCDPISEHNRLYWYRQTLGQGPEFLTYFQNEAQLEKSRLLSDRFSAERPKGSFSTLEIQRTEQGDSAMYLCASSLAGGTALGFFGPGTRLTVL.

This chain joins TRBV28 and TRBJ1-4; tentative D call: TRBD1 (5 bases). V shed 8 bases and J shed 0 bases, with 10 bases lying between them. This CDR3 comprises 14 residues. CDR1 is MDHEN and CDR2 is SYDVKM in the germline V gene. The CDR3 sequence is CASLEGSTNEKLFF. The CDR3, as DNA: TGTGCCAGCTTGGAGGGGTCAACTAATGAAAAACTGTTTTTT.